The clone carrying this T cell receptor beta chain has ten or more counts. Time point given: persistent/refractory GD, antithyroid drugs over 5 years with positive TRAb. Preparation of the TCR library used RNA extracted from PBMCs. This entry is derived from a study of regulatory T cells in long-lasting Graves disease. Across the study: Persistent cases were those of Graves' disease that involved over 5 years of antithyroid drugs with positive TSH receptor antibodies.

Trimming removed 5 bases at V and 0 bases at J, with 13 bases between. CDR3 size: 15 residues. The V gene's germline CDR1 is SEHNR and CDR2 FQNEAQ (reference sequence). For TCR beta, libraries came from iRepertoire HTBI primers and Arm-PCR of CDR3 regions. TCRdb analysed the multiplex PCR reads with MiXCR anew, one entry per CDR3 protein. This sample has some 430,000 distinct CDR3 sequences, with approximately 21% found just once. The material was peripheral blood mononuclear cells (PBMCs), obtained when the disease was refractory, from a patient treated with antithyroid drugs. The chain recombines TRBV7-9 with TRBJ1-2, with D maybe TRBD1 (6 bases). The clonotype originates from a female donor with Graves disease. Written as DNA, the CDR3 is TGTGCCAGCAGCCCATGGGACACTCCTAACTATGGCTACACCTTC. Its translation: CASSPWDTPNYGYTF.